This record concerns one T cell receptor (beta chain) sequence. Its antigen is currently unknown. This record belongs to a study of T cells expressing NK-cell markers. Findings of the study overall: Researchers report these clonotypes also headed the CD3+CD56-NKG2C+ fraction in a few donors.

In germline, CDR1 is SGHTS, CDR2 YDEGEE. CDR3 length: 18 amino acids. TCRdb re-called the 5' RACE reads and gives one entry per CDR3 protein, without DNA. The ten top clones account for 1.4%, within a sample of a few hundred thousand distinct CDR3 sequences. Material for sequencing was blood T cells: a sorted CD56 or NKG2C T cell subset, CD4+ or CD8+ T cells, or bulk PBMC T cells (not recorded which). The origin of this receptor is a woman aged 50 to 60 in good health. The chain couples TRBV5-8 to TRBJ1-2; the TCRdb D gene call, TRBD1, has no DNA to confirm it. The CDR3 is CARYLNTDYKGTGDGYTF.